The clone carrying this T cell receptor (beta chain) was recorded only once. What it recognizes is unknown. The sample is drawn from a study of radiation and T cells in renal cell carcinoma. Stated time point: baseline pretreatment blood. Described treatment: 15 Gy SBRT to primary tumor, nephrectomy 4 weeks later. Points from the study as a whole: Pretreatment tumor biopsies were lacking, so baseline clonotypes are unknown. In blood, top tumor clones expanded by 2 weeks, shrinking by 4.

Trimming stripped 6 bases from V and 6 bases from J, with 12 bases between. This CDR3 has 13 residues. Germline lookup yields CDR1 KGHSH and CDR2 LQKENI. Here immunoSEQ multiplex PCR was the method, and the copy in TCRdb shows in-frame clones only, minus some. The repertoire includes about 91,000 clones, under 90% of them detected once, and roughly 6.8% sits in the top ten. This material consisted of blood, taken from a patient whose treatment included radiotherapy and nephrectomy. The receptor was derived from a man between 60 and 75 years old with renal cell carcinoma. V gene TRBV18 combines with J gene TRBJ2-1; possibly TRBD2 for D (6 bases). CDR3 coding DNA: TGTGCCAGCTCCGGTGGGAGGAGCAATGAGCAGTTCTTC. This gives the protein CASSGGRSNEQFF. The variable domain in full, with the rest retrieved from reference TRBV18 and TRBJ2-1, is NAGVMQNPRHLVRRRGQEARLRCSPMKGHSHVYWYRQLPEEGLKFMVYLQKENIIDESGMPKERFSAEFPKEGPSILRIQQVVRGDSAAYFCASSGGRSNEQFFGPGTRLTVL.